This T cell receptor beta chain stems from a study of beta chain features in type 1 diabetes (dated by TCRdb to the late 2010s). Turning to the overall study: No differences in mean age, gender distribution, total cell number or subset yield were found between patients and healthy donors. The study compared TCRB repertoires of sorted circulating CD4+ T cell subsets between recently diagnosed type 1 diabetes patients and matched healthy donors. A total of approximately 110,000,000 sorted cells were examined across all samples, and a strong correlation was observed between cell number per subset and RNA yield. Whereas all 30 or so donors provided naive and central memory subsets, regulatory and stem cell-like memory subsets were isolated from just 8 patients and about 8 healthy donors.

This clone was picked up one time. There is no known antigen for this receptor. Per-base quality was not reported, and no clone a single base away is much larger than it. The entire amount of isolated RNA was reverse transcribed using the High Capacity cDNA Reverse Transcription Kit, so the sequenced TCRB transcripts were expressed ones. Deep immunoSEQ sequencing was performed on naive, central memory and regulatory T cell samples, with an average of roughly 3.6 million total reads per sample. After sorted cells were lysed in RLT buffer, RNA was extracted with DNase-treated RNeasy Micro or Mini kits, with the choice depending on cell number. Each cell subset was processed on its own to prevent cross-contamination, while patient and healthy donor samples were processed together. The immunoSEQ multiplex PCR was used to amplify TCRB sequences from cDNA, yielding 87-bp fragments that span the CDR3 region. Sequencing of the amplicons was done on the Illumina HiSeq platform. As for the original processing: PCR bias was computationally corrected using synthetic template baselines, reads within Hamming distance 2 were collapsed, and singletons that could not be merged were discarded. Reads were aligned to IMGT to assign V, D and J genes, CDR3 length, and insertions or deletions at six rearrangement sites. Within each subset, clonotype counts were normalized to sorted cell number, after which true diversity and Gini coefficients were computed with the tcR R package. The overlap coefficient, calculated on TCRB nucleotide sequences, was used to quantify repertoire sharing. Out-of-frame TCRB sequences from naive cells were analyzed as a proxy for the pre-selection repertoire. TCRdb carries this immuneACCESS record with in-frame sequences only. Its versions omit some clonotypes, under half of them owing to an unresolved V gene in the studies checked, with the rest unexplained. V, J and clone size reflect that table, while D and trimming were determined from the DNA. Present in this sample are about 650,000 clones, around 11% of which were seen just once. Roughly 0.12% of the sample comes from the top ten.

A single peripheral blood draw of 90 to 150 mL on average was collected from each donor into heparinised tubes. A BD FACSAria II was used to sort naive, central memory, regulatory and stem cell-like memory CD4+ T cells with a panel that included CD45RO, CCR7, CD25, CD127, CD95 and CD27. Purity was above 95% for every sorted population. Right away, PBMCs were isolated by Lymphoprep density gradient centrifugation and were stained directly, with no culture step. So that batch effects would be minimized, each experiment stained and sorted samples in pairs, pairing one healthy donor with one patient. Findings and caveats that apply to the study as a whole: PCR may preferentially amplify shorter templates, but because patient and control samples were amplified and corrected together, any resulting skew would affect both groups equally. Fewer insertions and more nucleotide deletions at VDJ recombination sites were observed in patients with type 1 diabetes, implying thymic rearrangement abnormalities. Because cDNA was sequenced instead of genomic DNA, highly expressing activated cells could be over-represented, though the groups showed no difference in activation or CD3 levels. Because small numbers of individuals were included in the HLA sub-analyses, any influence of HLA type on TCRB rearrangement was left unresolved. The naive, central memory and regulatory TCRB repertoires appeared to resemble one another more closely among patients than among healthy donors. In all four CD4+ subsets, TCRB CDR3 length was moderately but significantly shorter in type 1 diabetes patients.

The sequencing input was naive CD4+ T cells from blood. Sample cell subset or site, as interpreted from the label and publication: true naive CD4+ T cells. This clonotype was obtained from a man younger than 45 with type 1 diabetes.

The CDR3 loop reads CASSYRRPYNEQFF. The DNA sequence is as follows: TGTGCCAGCAGTTACAGGCGACCCTACAATGAGCAGTTCTTC. The chain joins TRBV6-5 to TRBJ2-1; the D gene is unclear. The CDR3 sequence holds 14 residues, the cysteine and phenylalanine included. Of the read, only the CDR3 DNA is kept; its 42 bases are in frame from base 1. V and J lose 2 bases and 2 bases, and a span of 7 bases separates them. Via the germline V gene, CDR1 is MNHEY and CDR2 SVGAGI.